These T cell receptor beta chains were read from a single sample in a study of blood T cell repertoires in COVID-19. The method was immunoSEQ multiplex PCR; TCRdb's version includes in-frame clones alone and lacks a portion of them. Among 150,000 to 200,000 clones listed, 75% to 90% were seen once. Sequenced sample: PBMCs or T cells enriched from blood (not recorded which). The receptor source for this set is a woman in her fifties or sixties who had recovered from COVID-19. The CDR3 runs from the conserved cysteine through the conserved F or W. D genes are given only for firm matches. Clone size, where shown, is once, few, many, or a class for clones that have expanded.

d_call	j_call	cdr3_length	v_call	clone_size	cdr3_aa	cdr3_nt
-	TRBJ1-6	12	TRBV2	-	CASSRANSPLHF	TGTGCCAGCAGTCGAGCGAATTCACCCCTCCACTTT
-	TRBJ2-2	13	TRBV7-6	-	CASSPSSTGELFF	TGTGCCAGCAGTCCCTCCTCGACCGGGGAGCTGTTTTTT
TRBD1	TRBJ1-2	12	TRBV27	-	CASRGTVYGYTF	TGTGCCAGCAGGGGGACAGTGTATGGCTACACCTTC
TRBD2	TRBJ2-1	16	TRBV6-2/TRBV6-3	-	CASSPRLAGGNNEQFF	TGTGCCAGCAGTCCCCGACTAGCGGGGGGGAACAATGAGCAGTTCTTC
-	TRBJ1-5	14	TRBV6-2/TRBV6-3	-	CASSSGQPATPQHF	TGTGCCAGCAGTTCCGGACAGCCTGCTACGCCCCAGCATTTT
-	TRBJ2-7	15	TRBV7-8	-	CASSSLPGGFYEQYF	TGTGCCAGCAGCTCCCTCCCGGGGGGCTTCTACGAGCAGTACTTC
TRBD1	TRBJ1-3	18	TRBV3-1/TRBV3-2	-	CASSQDPGGGWRGNTIYF	TGTGCCAGCAGCCAAGATCCAGGAGGGGGCTGGAGAGGAAACACCATATATTTT
-	TRBJ1-3	13	TRBV5-1	-	CASSLGGGNTIYF	TGCGCCAGCAGCTTGGGCGGTGGAAACACCATATATTTT
TRBD2	TRBJ2-3	16	TRBV7-2	-	CASSSGTSVSTDTQYF	TGTGCCAGCAGCTCCGGGACTAGCGTTAGCACAGATACGCAGTATTTT
TRBD2	TRBJ2-4	17	TRBV14	-	CASSRMGTSGGVNIQYF	TGTGCCAGCAGCCGGATGGGGACTAGCGGGGGTGTAAACATTCAGTACTTC
TRBD2	TRBJ2-2	15	TRBV20-1	once	CSASLGAGGTGELFF	TGCAGTGCTAGTCTAGGGGCGGGGGGAACCGGGGAGCTGTTTTTT
-	TRBJ1-1	13	TRBV30	-	CAWKHSLNTEAFF	TGTGCCTGGAAGCACAGTTTGAACACTGAAGCTTTCTTT
-	TRBJ1-1	14	TRBV7-2	-	CASSGDWGRGEAFF	TGTGCCAGCAGTGGGGACTGGGGCCGGGGTGAAGCTTTCTTT
-	TRBJ2-1	12	TRBV29-1	-	CSGGSLDNEQFF	TGCAGCGGAGGGAGCCTAGACAATGAGCAGTTCTTC
-	TRBJ2-7	15	TRBV5-1	-	CASSLTGSRGNEQYF	TGCGCCAGCAGCTTGACAGGGTCTAGGGGGAACGAGCAGTACTTC
TRBD1	TRBJ2-5	15	TRBV7-9	-	CASSLGSGGTETQYF	TGTGCCAGCAGCTTAGGGTCAGGGGGCACTGAGACCCAGTACTTC
TRBD1	TRBJ1-1	14	TRBV6-5	-	CASSAGGWNTEAFF	TGTGCCAGCAGCGCAGGGGGCTGGAACACTGAAGCTTTCTTT
-	TRBJ1-1	14	TRBV3-1/TRBV3-2	-	CASSRVAGASEAFF	TGTGCCAGCAGCCGCGTTGCGGGGGCAAGTGAAGCTTTCTTT
TRBD1	TRBJ2-7	16	TRBV5-1	-	CASSLGDRARDTEQYF	TGCGCCAGCAGCTTGGGAGACAGGGCGCGTGACACCGAGCAGTACTTC
-	TRBJ1-1	11	TRBV10-2	-	CASSEFGEAFF	TGCGCCAGCAGTGAGTTCGGGGAAGCTTTCTTT
TRBD1	TRBJ1-2	15	TRBV4-1	-	CASSQGSGGSYGYTF	TGCGCCAGCAGCCAAGGGTCAGGGGGTAGCTATGGCTACACCTTC
-	TRBJ2-7	13	TRBV19	-	CASSEPLLREQYF	TGTGCCAGTTCTGAACCTCTCCTACGCGAGCAGTACTTC
TRBD1	TRBJ1-5	15	TRBV7-9	-	CASSFGTGMVQPQHF	TGTGCCAGCAGCTTTGGGACAGGGATGGTTCAGCCCCAGCATTTT
-	TRBJ1-2	15	TRBV3-1/TRBV3-2	-	CASSQGQGLNYGYTF	TGTGCCAGCAGCCAAGGGCAGGGGCTGAACTATGGCTACACCTTC
TRBD1	TRBJ2-6	20	TRBV6-6	once	CASSRGYGTGALSGANVLTF	TGTGCCAGCAGCAGAGGATACGGGACAGGGGCACTCTCTGGGGCCAACGTCCTGACTTTC
-	TRBJ1-3	15	TRBV13	-	CASSLNILSGNTIYF	TGTGCCAGCAGCTTAAACATTCTCTCTGGAAACACCATATATTTT
-	TRBJ1-2	14	TRBV4-1	-	CASSQDTTTFGYTF	TGCGCCAGCAGCCAAGATACGACAACCTTCGGCTACACCTTC
-	TRBJ1-1	15	TRBV3-1/TRBV3-2	-	CASSQDSGGSTEAFF	TGTGCCAGCAGCCAAGATTCCGGAGGTTCCACTGAAGCTTTCTTT
TRBD2	TRBJ2-3	17	TRBV4-2	-	CASSRPSGGYNTDTQYF	TGTGCCAGCAGCCGACCTAGCGGGGGATATAACACAGATACGCAGTATTTT
TRBD1	TRBJ2-7	16	TRBV5-1	-	CASSPVRDRERYEQYF	TGCGCCAGCAGCCCCGTGAGGGACAGGGAACGGTACGAGCAGTACTTC
-	TRBJ1-5	15	TRBV5-4	-	CASSGGVGPNQPQHF	TGTGCCAGCAGCGGGGGGGTGGGGCCTAATCAGCCCCAGCATTTT
-	TRBJ2-1	13	TRBV12-3/TRBV12-4	-	CASSLLRVNEQFF	TGTGCCAGCAGTTTACTAAGAGTGAATGAGCAGTTCTTC
-	TRBJ2-1	13	TRBV4-1	-	CASSRTMGNEQFF	TGCGCCAGCAGCAGGACTATGGGGAATGAGCAGTTCTTC
TRBD2	TRBJ2-1	19	TRBV9	-	CASSSPGTSGGANYNEQFF	TGTGCCAGCAGCAGTCCCGGGACTAGCGGGGGGGCCAACTACAATGAGCAGTTCTTC
-	TRBJ2-1	15	TRBV4-1	once	CASSQTQGTHNEQFF	TGCGCCAGCAGCCAAACACAGGGTACCCACAATGAGCAGTTCTTC
-	TRBJ2-2	15	TRBV11-3	-	CASSYHRDPTGELFF	TGTGCCAGCAGCTATCACAGGGATCCCACCGGGGAGCTGTTTTTT
-	TRBJ2-4	15	TRBV7-9	-	CASSLARTAKNIQYF	TGTGCCAGCAGCTTAGCCCGGACAGCTAAAAACATTCAGTACTTC
TRBD2	TRBJ2-7	15	TRBV2	-	CASSLGTSDSYEQYF	TGTGCCAGCAGCCTTGGGACTAGCGACTCCTACGAGCAGTACTTC
-	TRBJ2-1	14	TRBV9	-	CASSSTQGFNEQFF	TGTGCCAGCAGCTCGACACAGGGTTTCAATGAGCAGTTCTTC
TRBD1	TRBJ2-7	14	TRBV6-5	-	CASSPRTGHYEQYF	TGTGCCAGCAGTCCAAGGACAGGGCACTACGAGCAGTACTTC
-	TRBJ2-1	14	TRBV10-1	few	CASSPRGTYNEQFF	TGCGCCAGCAGTCCCCGAGGGACCTACAATGAGCAGTTCTTC
TRBD2	TRBJ2-3	16	TRBV3-1/TRBV3-2	once	CASSQGRGGVTDTQYF	TGTGCCAGCAGCCAAGGACGCGGGGGGGTAACAGATACGCAGTATTTT
-	TRBJ1-2	15	TRBV19	-	CASSLKTGANYGYTF	TGTGCCAGTAGTCTGAAGACAGGAGCTAACTATGGCTACACCTTC
-	TRBJ1-2	15	TRBV9	-	CASSVNTVMGYGYTF	TGTGCCAGCAGCGTAAATACAGTTATGGGCTATGGCTACACCTTC
-	TRBJ2-1	12	TRBV9	once	CASSSNSYEQFF	TGTGCCAGCAGCTCCAACTCATATGAGCAGTTCTTC
TRBD1	TRBJ1-2	13	TRBV30	-	CAWSPGGIDGYTF	TGTGCCTGGTCTCCAGGGGGCATTGATGGCTACACCTTC
-	TRBJ2-5	15	TRBV27	-	CASSPTLGLGETQYF	TGTGCCAGCAGTCCCACACTAGGCCTGGGGGAGACCCAGTACTTC
TRBD1	TRBJ1-1	13	TRBV7-2	-	CASSSHRGIEAFF	TGTGCCAGCAGCTCCCACAGGGGAATTGAAGCTTTCTTT
-	TRBJ1-6	15	TRBV2	-	CASRANLGVGSPLHF	TGTGCCAGCAGGGCAAATCTGGGAGTTGGATCACCCCTCCACTTT
-	TRBJ1-2	13	TRBV5-8	-	CASSPDTSYGYTF	TGTGCCAGCAGCCCGGACACAAGCTATGGCTACACCTTC